This is a list of T cell receptor beta chains from one sample in a study of shared clonotypes between healthy human individuals. Sequenced by immunoSEQ multiplex PCR; TCRdb stores in-frame clones only, minus some. Here the sample spans 2 million or so clones, approximately 94% being singletons. Source material: naive CD8+ T cells sorted from blood. The receptors derive from a man younger than 30 in good health. Both conserved end residues are part of each CDR3. D genes are given only for firm matches. Where a row states a size, it is once, few, many or the class of an expanded clone; other rows omit it.

v_gene	abundance	j_gene	d_gene	CDR3nt	CDR3aa
TRBV7-9	.	TRBJ2-5	.	TGTGCCAGCAGAGGGGATTTACAAGAGACCCAGTACTTC	CASRGDLQETQYF
TRBV5-1	.	TRBJ2-3	.	TGCGCCAGCAGCGGCCTGAGGGCGGGCAGCACAGATACGCAGTATTTT	CASSGLRAGSTDTQYF
TRBV2	once	TRBJ1-5	TRBD1	TGTGCCAGCAGTGAAGGACAGGGGGGTGGTCAGCCCCAGCATTTT	CASSEGQGGGQPQHF
TRBV7-9	.	TRBJ2-3	.	TGTGCCAGCAGCTCCCCGCTCGGAGAAAGCACAGATACGCAGTATTTT	CASSSPLGESTDTQYF
TRBV21-1	.	TRBJ2-2	.	TGTGCCAGTGACGGGGCTAGCGGGAGGACTGGAACCGGGGAGCTGTTTTTT	CASDGASGRTGTGELFF
TRBV13	once	TRBJ1-4	.	TGTGCCAGCAGCCCTGGGGGTGGAAGTGAAAAACTGTTTTTT	CASSPGGGSEKLFF
TRBV28	.	TRBJ1-4	.	TGTGCCAGCTCCCATGAGATAAGTCAGGAAAAACTGTTTTTT	CASSHEISQEKLFF
TRBV16	once	TRBJ2-7	.	TGTGCCAGCAGCCCCGGGTGGGGGTTAAGTCACGAGCAGTACTTC	CASSPGWGLSHEQYF
TRBV4-1	.	TRBJ2-7	.	TGCGCCAGCAGCCACCCTGGGGCCTACGAGCAGTACTTC	CASSHPGAYEQYF
TRBV13	.	TRBJ2-7	TRBD1	TGTGCCAGCAGCTTAGGGGTGGGACAGGGCTACGAGCAGTACTTC	CASSLGVGQGYEQYF
TRBV15	.	TRBJ1-4	.	TGTGCCACCAGCACAAGCCGAGGGGCTGGAGAAAAACTGTTTTTT	CATSTSRGAGEKLFF
TRBV4-1	.	TRBJ2-1	TRBD2	TGCGCCAGCAGCCAAGATCCCCACGGGACTAGCGGGGGGCTATACAATGAGCAGTTCTTC	CASSQDPHGTSGGLYNEQFF
TRBV9	.	TRBJ2-2	TRBD2	TGTGCCAGCAGCGTAGTGGGACTAGGCACCGGGGAGCTGTTTTTT	CASSVVGLGTGELFF
TRBV29-1	.	TRBJ1-1	.	TGCAGCGTAACAGAGAACACTGAAGCTTTCTTT	CSVTENTEAFF
TRBV15	.	TRBJ1-2	TRBD1	TGTGCCACCAGCAGAACACAGGGGGCGCGCCCAGGCTACACCTTC	CATSRTQGARPGYTF
TRBV2	.	TRBJ1-6	.	TGTGCCAGCAGCTATCCCCCACCACCCCTCCACTTT	CASSYPPPPLHF
TRBV27	.	TRBJ2-7	.	TGTGCCAGCAGTTTATTTATAGGGGCCTACGAGCAGTACTTC	CASSLFIGAYEQYF
TRBV27	few	TRBJ1-5	.	TGTGCCAGCAGTTTGACCCGGCCCCAGCATTTT	CASSLTRPQHF
TRBV4-3	.	TRBJ1-4	.	TGCGCCAGCAGCCAAGCTTTGGCAGGCAGAGAAAAACTGTTTTTT	CASSQALAGREKLFF
TRBV5-6	.	TRBJ2-5	.	TGTGCCAGCAGCTTAGAGACAGGCTTAGAGACCCAGTACTTC	CASSLETGLETQYF
TRBV7-6	.	TRBJ2-4	.	TGTGCCAGCAGCGCCGTGCCGGGGAACGAAAACATTCAGTACTTC	CASSAVPGNENIQYF
TRBV5-1	once	TRBJ2-5	TRBD1	TGCGCCAGCAGCTTAGGCAGGGGGCGAAACCAAGAGACCCAGTACTTC	CASSLGRGRNQETQYF
TRBV13	once	TRBJ2-6	.	TGTGCCAGCAGCCGCCGGGACAATCTTAACGTCCTGACTTTC	CASSRRDNLNVLTF
TRBV29-1	.	TRBJ2-1	.	TGCAGCGTTGGTGTCAGTTACAATGAGCAGTTCTTC	CSVGVSYNEQFF
TRBV2	.	TRBJ2-7	TRBD1	TGTGCCAGCAGTACCCCGGGACAGTCCTACGAGCAGTACTTC	CASSTPGQSYEQYF
TRBV7-9	.	TRBJ1-1	.	TGTGCCAGCAGCCCGCCGGCATGGGGACACACTGAAGCTTTCTTT	CASSPPAWGHTEAFF
TRBV7-2	.	TRBJ2-4	TRBD2	TGTGCCAGCAGCACGAGCGGGGGCATCAAAAACATTCAGTACTTC	CASSTSGGIKNIQYF
TRBV7-9	.	TRBJ2-7	.	TGTGCCAGCAGCTTAGTCCGGTCGGGGACCCCGACCTACGAGCAGTACTTC	CASSLVRSGTPTYEQYF
TRBV7-8	.	TRBJ2-7	TRBD2	TGTGCCAGCAGCCCCGGACTAGCGGGAGGGCCTTTCCACGAGCAGTACTTC	CASSPGLAGGPFHEQYF
TRBV12-5	.	TRBJ2-5	TRBD1	TGTGCTAGTGGCCTAGACAGGGCGTACCAAGAGACCCAGTACTTC	CASGLDRAYQETQYF
TRBV30	.	TRBJ1-4	TRBD1	TGTGCCCGGGACGGGACAGGGGGCAGTGAAAAACTGTTTTTT	CARDGTGGSEKLFF
TRBV6-1	.	TRBJ2-1	TRBD2	TGTGCCAGCAGTGTAACTAGCGGGAGGGGCAATGAGCAGTTCTTC	CASSVTSGRGNEQFF
TRBV7-9	.	TRBJ2-1	.	TGTGCCAGCAGCAGTGCCCAGGGATTGCGCACTTTCTTC	CASSSAQGLRTFF
TRBV15	.	TRBJ2-7	TRBD2	TGTGCCACCAGTCCGACGGGACTAGCGGTCTCCAACCCCTACGAGCAGTACTTC	CATSPTGLAVSNPYEQYF
TRBV7-8	.	TRBJ1-5	TRBD1	TGTGCCAGCGGCGACAGGGGAAATCAGCCCCAGCATTTT	CASGDRGNQPQHF
TRBV6-5	once	TRBJ1-2	.	TGTGCCAGCAGTTACGCCGGGACGGTCTATGGCTACACCTTC	CASSYAGTVYGYTF
TRBV13	.	TRBJ2-3	TRBD2	TGTGCCAGCAGCTCCCTTGCAGCGGGAGGCGCAGATACGCAGTATTTT	CASSSLAAGGADTQYF
TRBV14	.	TRBJ1-5	.	TGTGCCAGCAGCCAAGCAGGGAAGCAGCCCCAGCATTTT	CASSQAGKQPQHF
TRBV27	.	TRBJ2-7	.	TGTGCCAGCAGTTTTAATAGGCCCTCCTACGAGCAGTACTTC	CASSFNRPSYEQYF
TRBV30	.	TRBJ1-1	.	TGTGCCGGTAGATCAGTGAACACTGAAGCTTTCTTT	CAGRSVNTEAFF
TRBV27	.	TRBJ1-1	TRBD1	TGTGCCACAGGACAGGACGAGAACACTGAAGCTTTCTTT	CATGQDENTEAFF
TRBV30	.	TRBJ2-2	.	TGTGCCTGGAGTGGACAGGGAGGAGGCACCGGGGAGCTGTTTTTT	CAWSGQGGGTGELFF
TRBV12-5	.	TRBJ1-1	.	TGTGCTAGTGGTTCCGATAACGGGGGAGACACTGAAGCTTTCTTT	CASGSDNGGDTEAFF
TRBV5-1	.	TRBJ2-7	.	TGCGCCAGCAGCTTGGGGAGGACGTACGAGCAGTACTTC	CASSLGRTYEQYF
TRBV4-2	once	TRBJ2-7	.	TGTGCCAGCAGCCAAGAAAGGCAGGGGAAGGGGATCTCCTACGAGCAGTACTTC	CASSQERQGKGISYEQYF
TRBV6-4	.	TRBJ2-7	.	TGTGCCAGCAGGGGGGATTCCTACGAGCAGTACTTC	CASRGDSYEQYF
TRBV10-3	.	TRBJ1-2	.	TGTGCCATCAGTGGCGGGCTCGGCTACACCTTC	CAISGGLGYTF
TRBV28	.	TRBJ2-7	.	TGTGCCAGCACTTATCACCGAGCCTACGAGCAGTACTTC	CASTYHRAYEQYF
TRBV6-1	once	TRBJ2-1	TRBD2	TGTGCCAGCAGTGAAGTTCTAGCGGGGGGTCGAGATGAGCAGTTCTTC	CASSEVLAGGRDEQFF
TRBV9	.	TRBJ2-5	TRBD2	TGTGCCAGCAGCGTAGAAGCGGGAGGCCTTTGGGAGACCCAGTACTTC	CASSVEAGGLWETQYF
TRBV15	.	TRBJ1-3	.	TGTGCCACCAGCCCAGAGGGAGGTGGAAACACCATATATTTT	CATSPEGGGNTIYF
TRBV28	.	TRBJ1-6	.	TGTGCCAGCAGTAGCGGACCCAACCCCAATTCACCCCTCCACTTT	CASSSGPNPNSPLHF
TRBV5-6	.	TRBJ2-7	TRBD2	TGTGCCAGCAGCCCGGGACTAGCGGGAATGATCGGAGAGCAGTACTTC	CASSPGLAGMIGEQYF
TRBV19	.	TRBJ2-7	.	TGTGCCAGTAGTAGATCTGTTTACTCCTACGAGCAGTACTTC	CASSRSVYSYEQYF
TRBV11-2	.	TRBJ2-1	.	TGTGCCAGCAGCTTAGTGGTGGGAAGGGGCGAGCAGTTCTTC	CASSLVVGRGEQFF
TRBV5-6	.	TRBJ2-3	TRBD2	TGTGCCAGCAGCTTGGGACGGACTAGCGGAAGCACAGATACGCAGTATTTT	CASSLGRTSGSTDTQYF
TRBV28	.	TRBJ1-5	TRBD1	TGTGCCAGCAGTTCTCAGGGGGCGAGCAATCAGCCCCAGCATTTT	CASSSQGASNQPQHF
TRBV4-3	.	TRBJ2-6	.	TGCGCCAGCAGCCAAGTGAACGGACCTTCTGGGGCCAACGTCCTGACTTTC	CASSQVNGPSGANVLTF
TRBV27	.	TRBJ2-7	.	TGTGCCAGCATGGCCAGATCCTACGAGCAGTACTTC	CASMARSYEQYF
TRBV10-3	.	TRBJ2-2	.	TGTGCCATCAGGGCAGGGTCCGGGGAGCTGTTTTTT	CAIRAGSGELFF